This T cell receptor beta chain stems from a study of regulatory T cells in long-lasting Graves disease. Time point specified: newly diagnosed GD, antithyroid drugs for less than 3 months. PBMC-extracted RNA yielded the TCR library. The trim removed 3 bases at V and 0 bases at J, leaving 5 bases unmatched. Germline V gene data show CDR1 as ENHRY and CDR2 as SYGVKD. This CDR3 has 15 residues. Both iRepertoire HTBI primers and Arm-PCR of CDR3 regions were used to build the TCR beta libraries. MiXCR, applied by TCRdb to the multiplex PCR reads, yields one record per CDR3 protein. The sample holds under 450,000 distinct CDR3 sequences, over 9.5% seen once. This sample was shared with a second study, whose subject was T cells in Graves' hyperthyroidism and ophthalmopathy. That publication notes: HTBI primers were used for first-round RT-PCR of the TCR CDR3.

The sample consisted of peripheral blood mononuclear cells (PBMCs), taken at new diagnosis, from a patient treated with antithyroid drugs. This chain links TRBV10-3 with TRBJ2-7, with 7 positions matching TRBD2. This clonotype was obtained from a woman between 18 and 29 years old with Graves disease. Here the CDR3 reads CAISERSGDSYEQYF. The CDR3 DNA is TGTGCCATCAGTGAAAGGAGCGGGGACTCCTACGAGCAGTACTTC.